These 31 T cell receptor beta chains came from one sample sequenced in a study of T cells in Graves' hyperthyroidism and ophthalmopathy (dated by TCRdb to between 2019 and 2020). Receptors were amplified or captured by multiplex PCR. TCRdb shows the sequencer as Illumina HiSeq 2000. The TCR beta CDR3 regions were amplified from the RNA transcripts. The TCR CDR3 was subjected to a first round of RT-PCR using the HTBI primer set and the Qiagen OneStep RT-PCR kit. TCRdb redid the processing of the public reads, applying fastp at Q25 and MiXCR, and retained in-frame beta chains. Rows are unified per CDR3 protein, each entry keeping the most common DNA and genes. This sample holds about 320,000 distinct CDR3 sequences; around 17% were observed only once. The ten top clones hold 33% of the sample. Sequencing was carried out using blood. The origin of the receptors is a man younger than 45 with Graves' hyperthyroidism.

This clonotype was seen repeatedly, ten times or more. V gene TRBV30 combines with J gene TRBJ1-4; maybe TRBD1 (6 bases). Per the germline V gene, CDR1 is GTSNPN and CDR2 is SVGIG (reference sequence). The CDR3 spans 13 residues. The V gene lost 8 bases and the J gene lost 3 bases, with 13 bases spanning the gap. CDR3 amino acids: CAVAGAPNEKLFF. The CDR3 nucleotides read TGTGCCGTGGCGGGGGCTCCTAATGAAAAACTGTTTTTT.

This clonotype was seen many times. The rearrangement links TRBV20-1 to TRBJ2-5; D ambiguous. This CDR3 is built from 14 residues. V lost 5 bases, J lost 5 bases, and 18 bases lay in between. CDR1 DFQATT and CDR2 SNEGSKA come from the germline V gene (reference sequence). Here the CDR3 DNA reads TGCAGTGCTCCCGACAAGTCGGGCTACGAGACCCAGTACTTC. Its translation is CSAPDKSGYETQYF.

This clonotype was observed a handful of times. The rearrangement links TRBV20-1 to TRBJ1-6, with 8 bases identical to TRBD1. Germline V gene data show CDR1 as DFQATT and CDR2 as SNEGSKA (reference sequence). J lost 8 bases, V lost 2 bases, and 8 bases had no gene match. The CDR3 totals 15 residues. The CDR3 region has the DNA TGCAGTGCTAGAAGAGGACAGGGCGTGTATTCACCCCTCCACTTT. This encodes CSARRGQGVYSPLHF.

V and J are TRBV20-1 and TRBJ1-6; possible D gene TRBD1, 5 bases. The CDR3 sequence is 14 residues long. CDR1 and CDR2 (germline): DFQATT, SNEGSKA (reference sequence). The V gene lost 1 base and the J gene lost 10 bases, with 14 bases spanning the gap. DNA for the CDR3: TGCAGTGCTAGAGTCGGAGGGGAATTCTCACCCCTCCACTTT. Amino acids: CSARVGGEFSPLHF.

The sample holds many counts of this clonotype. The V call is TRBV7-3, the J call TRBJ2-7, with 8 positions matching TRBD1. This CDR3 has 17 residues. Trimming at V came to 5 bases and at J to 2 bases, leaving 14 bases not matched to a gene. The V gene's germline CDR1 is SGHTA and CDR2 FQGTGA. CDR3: CASSVTGVRAQAYEQYF. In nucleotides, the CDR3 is TGTGCCAGCAGCGTGACAGGGGTAAGGGCTCAGGCCTACGAGCAGTACTTC. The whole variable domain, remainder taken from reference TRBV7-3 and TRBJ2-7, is GAGVSQTPSNKVTEKGKYVELRCDPISGHTALYWYRQSLGQGPEFLIYFQGTGAADDSGLPNDRFFAVRPEGSVSTLKIQRTERGDSAVYLCASSVTGVRAQAYEQYFGPGTRLTVT.

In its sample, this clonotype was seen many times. CDR3 protein: CASSELSVLGAKGTEAFF. CDR3 sequence (DNA): TGTGCCAGCAGCGAGCTTTCGGTGTTGGGGGCTAAGGGCACTGAAGCTTTCTTT. The chain carries TRBV11-2 and TRBJ1-1, with D maybe TRBD1 (6 bases). Trimming pared 5 bases from V and 4 bases from J, leaving 26 bases between. CDR3 length equals 18 residues. Germline lookup yields CDR1 SGHAT and CDR2 FQNNGV. The variable domain in full, with the rest retrieved from reference TRBV11-2 and TRBJ1-1, is EAGVAQSPRYKIIEKRQSVAFWCNPISGHATLYWYQQILGQGPKLLIQFQNNGVVDDSQLPKDRFSAERLKGVDSTLKIQPAKLEDSAVYLCASSELSVLGAKGTEAFFGQGTRLTVV.

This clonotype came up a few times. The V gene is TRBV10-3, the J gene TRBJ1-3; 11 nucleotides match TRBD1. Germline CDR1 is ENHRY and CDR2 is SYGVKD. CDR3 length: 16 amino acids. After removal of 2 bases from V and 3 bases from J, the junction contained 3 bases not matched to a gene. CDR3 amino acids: CAISEPGQGDGNTIYF. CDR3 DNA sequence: TGTGCCATCAGTGAGCCGGGACAGGGGGATGGAAACACCATATATTTT.

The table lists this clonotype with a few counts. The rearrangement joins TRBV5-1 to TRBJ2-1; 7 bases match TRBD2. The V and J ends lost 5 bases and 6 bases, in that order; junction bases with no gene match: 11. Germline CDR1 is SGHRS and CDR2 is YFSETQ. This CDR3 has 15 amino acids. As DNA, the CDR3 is TGCGCCAGCAGAAAGGACTACCCGGGGGGCAATGAGCAGTTCTTC. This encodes CASRKDYPGGNEQFF. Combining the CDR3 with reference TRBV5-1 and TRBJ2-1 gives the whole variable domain KAGVTQTPRYLIKTRGQQVTLSCSPISGHRSVSWYQQTPGQGLQFLFEYFSETQRNKGNFPGRFSGRQFSNSRSEMNVSTLELGDSALYLCASRKDYPGGNEQFFGPGTRLTVL.

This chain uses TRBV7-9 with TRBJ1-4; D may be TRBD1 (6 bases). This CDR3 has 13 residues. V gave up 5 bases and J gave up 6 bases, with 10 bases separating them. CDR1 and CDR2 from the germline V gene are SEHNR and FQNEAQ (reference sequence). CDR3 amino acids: CASSVRGYEKLFF. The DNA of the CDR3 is TGTGCCAGCAGCGTTAGGGGGTATGAAAAACTGTTTTTT. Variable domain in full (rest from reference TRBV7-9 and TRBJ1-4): DTGVSQNPRHKITKRGQNVTFRCDPISEHNRLYWYRQTLGQGPEFLTYFQNEAQLEKSRLLSDRFSAERPKGSFSTLEIQRTEQGDSAMYLCASSVRGYEKLFFGSGTQLSVL.

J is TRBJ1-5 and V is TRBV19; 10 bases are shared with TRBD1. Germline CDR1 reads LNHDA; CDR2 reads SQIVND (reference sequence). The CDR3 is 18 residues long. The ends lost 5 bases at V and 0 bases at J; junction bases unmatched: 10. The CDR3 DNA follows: TGTGCCAGTAGTCCTCGGGACAGGGGACACTTTAGCAATCAGCCCCAGCATTTT. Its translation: CASSPRDRGHFSNQPQHF. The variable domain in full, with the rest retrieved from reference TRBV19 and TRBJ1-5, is DGGITQSPKYLFRKEGQNVTLSCEQNLNHDAMYWYRQDPGQGLRLIYYSQIVNDFQKGDIAEGYSVSREKKESFPLTVTSAQKNPTAFYLCASSPRDRGHFSNQPQHFGDGTRLSIL.

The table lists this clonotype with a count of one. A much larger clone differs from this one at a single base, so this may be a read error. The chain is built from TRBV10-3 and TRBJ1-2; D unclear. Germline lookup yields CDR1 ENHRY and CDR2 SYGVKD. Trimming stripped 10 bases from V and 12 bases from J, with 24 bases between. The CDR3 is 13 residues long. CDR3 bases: TGTGCCAGCAATCCGAACGGGGTCTACGGCCACACCTTC. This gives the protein CASNPNGVYGHTF.

The CDR3 loop is CSAEGREGPLLTDTQYF. The CDR3 DNA reads as TGCAGTGCTGAGGGGCGGGAGGGCCCCCTCCTCACAGATACGCAGTATTTT. The chain employs TRBV20-1 and TRBJ2-3, with TRBD2 matching 9 bases. The CDR3 runs 17 residues. Germline trimming cut 5 bases from V and 2 bases from J; bases unmatched to any gene: 14. Germline loops: CDR1 DFQATT, CDR2 SNEGSKA (reference sequence).

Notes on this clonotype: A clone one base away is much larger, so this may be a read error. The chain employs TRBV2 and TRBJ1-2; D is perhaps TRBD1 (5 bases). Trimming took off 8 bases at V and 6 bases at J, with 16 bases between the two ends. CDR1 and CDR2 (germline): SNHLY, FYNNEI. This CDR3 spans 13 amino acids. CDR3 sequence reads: CASGAGAEDGYTF. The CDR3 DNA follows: TGTGCCAGCGGGGCTGGGGCAGAGGATGGCTACACCTTC.

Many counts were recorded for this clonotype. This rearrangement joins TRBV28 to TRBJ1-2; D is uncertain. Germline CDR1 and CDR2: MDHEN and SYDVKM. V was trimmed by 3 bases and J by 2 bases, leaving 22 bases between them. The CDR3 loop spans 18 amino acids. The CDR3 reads CASSLSVIGAATNYGYTF. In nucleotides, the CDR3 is TGTGCCAGCAGTTTGTCCGTTATTGGTGCAGCTACCAACTATGGCTACACCTTC.

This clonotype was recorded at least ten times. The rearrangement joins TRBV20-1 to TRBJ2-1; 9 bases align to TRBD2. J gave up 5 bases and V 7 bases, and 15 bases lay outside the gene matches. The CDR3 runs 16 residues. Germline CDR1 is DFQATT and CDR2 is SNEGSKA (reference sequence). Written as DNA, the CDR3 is TGCAGTGTTCAAGCGAGAAGCGGGGGGTTCGACAATGAGCAGTTCTTC. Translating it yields CSVQARSGGFDNEQFF.

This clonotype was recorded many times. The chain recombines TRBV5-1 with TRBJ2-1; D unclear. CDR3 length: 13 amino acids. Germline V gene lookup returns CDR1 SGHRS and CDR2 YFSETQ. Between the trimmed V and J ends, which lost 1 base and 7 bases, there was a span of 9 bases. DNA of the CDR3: TGCGCCAGCAGCTTGCCCGAGTTGAATGAGCAGTTCTTC. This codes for CASSLPELNEQFF.

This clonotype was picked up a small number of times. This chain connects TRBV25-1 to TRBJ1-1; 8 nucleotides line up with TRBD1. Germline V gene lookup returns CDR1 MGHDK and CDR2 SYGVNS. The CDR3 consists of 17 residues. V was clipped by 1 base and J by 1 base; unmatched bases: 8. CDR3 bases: TGTGCCAGCAGTGAATCCCTGACCGGGACAGGGAACACTGAAGCTTTCTTT. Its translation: CASSESLTGTGNTEAFF. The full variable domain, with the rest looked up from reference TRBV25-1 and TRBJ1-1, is EADIYQTPRYLVIGTGKKITLECSQTMGHDKMYWYQQDPGMELHLIHYSYGVNSTEKGDLSSESTVSRIRTEHFPLTLESARPSHTSQYLCASSESLTGTGNTEAFFGQGTRLTVV.

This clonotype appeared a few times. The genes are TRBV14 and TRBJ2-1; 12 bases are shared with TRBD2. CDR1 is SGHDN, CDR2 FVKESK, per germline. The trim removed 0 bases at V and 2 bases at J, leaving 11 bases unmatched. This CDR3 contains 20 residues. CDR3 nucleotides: TGTGCCAGCAGCCAAGATCTTGGGGCTAGCGGGAGGGGGACCTACAATGAGCAGTTCTTC. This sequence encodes CASSQDLGASGRGTYNEQFF.

As DNA, the CDR3 is TGTGCCAGCAGCTGGGGGTCAGGTGCCTATGGCTACACCTTC. Its protein product is CASSWGSGAYGYTF. The chain is built from TRBV7-9 and TRBJ1-2, with D maybe TRBD1 (5 bases). This CDR3 spans 14 amino acids. Germline values: CDR1 SEHNR, CDR2 FQNEAQ (reference sequence). Between the trimmed V and J ends, which lost 4 bases and 4 bases, there was a span of 13 bases.

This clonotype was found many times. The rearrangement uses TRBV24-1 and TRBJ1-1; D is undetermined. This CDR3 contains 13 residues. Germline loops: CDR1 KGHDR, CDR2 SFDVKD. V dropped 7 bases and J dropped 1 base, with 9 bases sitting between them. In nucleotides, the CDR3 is TGTGCCACCAGGGGTGGGAGGAACACTGAAGCTTTCTTT. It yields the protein CATRGGRNTEAFF.

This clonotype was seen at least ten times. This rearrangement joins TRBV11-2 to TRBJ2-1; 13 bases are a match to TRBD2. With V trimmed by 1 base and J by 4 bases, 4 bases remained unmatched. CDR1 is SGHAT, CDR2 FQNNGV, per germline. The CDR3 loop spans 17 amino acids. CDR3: CASSLGGLAGAYNEQFF. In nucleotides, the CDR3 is TGTGCCAGCAGCTTAGGAGGACTAGCGGGAGCTTACAATGAGCAGTTCTTC.

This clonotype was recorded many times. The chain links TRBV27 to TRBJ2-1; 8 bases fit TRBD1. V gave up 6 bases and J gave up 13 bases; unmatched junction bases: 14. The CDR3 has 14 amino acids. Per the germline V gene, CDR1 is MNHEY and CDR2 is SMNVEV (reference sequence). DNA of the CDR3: TGTGCCAGCAGCACAACAGGGGGGCGGGACAGACAGTTCTTC. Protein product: CASSTTGGRDRQFF.

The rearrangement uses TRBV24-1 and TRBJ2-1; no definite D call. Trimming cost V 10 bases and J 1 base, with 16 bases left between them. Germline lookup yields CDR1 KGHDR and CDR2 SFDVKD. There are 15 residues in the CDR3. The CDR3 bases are TGTGCCACGGCCCTTAGCATTGGATCCTACAATGAGCAGTTCTTC. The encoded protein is CATALSIGSYNEQFF.

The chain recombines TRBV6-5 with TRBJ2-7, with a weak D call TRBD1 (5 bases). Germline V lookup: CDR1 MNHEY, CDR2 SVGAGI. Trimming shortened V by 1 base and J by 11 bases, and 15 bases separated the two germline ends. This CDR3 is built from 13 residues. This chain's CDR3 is CASSYFQGSEEYF. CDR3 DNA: TGTGCCAGCAGTTACTTTCAGGGTTCAGAGGAGTACTTC.

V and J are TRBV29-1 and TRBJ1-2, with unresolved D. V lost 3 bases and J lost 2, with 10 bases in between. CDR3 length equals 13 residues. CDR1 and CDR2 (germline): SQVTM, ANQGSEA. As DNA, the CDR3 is TGCAGCGTTGATCTTGAGACCAACTATGGCTACACCTTC. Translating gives CSVDLETNYGYTF.

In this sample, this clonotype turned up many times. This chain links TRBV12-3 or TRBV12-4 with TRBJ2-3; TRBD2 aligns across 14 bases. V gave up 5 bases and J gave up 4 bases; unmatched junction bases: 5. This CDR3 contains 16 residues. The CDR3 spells CASSPGTSGSSDTQYF. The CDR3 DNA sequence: TGTGCCAGCAGTCCCGGGACTAGCGGGAGTTCAGATACGCAGTATTTT.

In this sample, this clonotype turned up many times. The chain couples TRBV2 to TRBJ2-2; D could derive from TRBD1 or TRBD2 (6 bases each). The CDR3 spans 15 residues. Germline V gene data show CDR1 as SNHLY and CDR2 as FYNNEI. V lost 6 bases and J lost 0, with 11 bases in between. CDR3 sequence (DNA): TGTGCCAGCAGGGGGGGCATACCGAACACCGGGGAGCTGTTTTTT. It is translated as CASRGGIPNTGELFF.

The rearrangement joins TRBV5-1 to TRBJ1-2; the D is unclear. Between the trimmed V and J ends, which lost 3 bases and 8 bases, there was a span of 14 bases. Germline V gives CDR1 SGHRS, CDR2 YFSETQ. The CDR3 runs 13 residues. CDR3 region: CASSSRLEMGYTF. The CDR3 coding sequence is TGCGCCAGCAGCTCGCGACTGGAGATGGGCTACACCTTC.

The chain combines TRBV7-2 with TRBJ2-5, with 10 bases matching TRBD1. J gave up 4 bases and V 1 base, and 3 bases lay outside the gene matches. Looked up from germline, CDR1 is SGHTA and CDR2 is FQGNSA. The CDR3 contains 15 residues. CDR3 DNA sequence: TGTGCCAGCAGCTTAGGGGACAGGGGTGCAGAGACCCAGTACTTC. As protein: CASSLGDRGAETQYF.

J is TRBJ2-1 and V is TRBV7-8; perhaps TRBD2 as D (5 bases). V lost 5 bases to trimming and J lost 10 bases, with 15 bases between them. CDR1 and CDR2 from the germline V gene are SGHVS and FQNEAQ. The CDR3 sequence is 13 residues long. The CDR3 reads CASSRGGFKEQFF. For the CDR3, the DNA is TGTGCCAGCAGCCGGGGTGGCTTTAAGGAGCAGTTCTTC. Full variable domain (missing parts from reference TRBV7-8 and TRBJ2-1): GAGVSQSPRYKVAKRGQDVALRCDPISGHVSLFWYQQALGQGPEFLTYFQNEAQLDKSGLPSDRFFAERPEGSVSTLKIQRTQQEDSAVYLCASSRGGFKEQFFGPGTRLTVL.

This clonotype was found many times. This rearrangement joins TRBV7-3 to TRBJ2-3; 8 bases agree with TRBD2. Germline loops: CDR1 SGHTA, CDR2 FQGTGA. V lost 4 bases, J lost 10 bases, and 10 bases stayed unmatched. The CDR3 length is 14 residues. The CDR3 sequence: CASSSPRTSRAQYF. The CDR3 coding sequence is TGTGCCAGCAGCTCTCCCCGGACTAGCAGGGCGCAGTATTTT.